The table lists the clone carrying this T cell receptor beta chain with a count of one. The trim removed 5 bases at V and 8 bases at J, leaving 3 bases unmatched. This CDR3 contains 12 residues. Germline CDR1 reads MNHEY; CDR2 reads SVGAGI. Then a second PCR, running roughly 7 to 12 cycles, was carried out with a sample-barcoded 5' primer and a J-beta primer mix. Each CDR3 protein gets one entry after TCRdb re-called the 5' RACE reads with MiXCR. The sample contains 540,000 or so distinct CDR3 sequences, 24% of which appear only once. The entry originates in a study of blood T cells in healthy people across ages. These same records also appear under a second study, on T cells of mothers and their children.

This receptor was obtained from a boy between 10 and 17 years old in good health. Material: blood. The chain recombines TRBV6-5 with TRBJ2-3; 8 nucleotides align to TRBD2. Here the CDR3 DNA reads TGTGCCAGCAGTAATAGCGGGGTTACGCAGTATTTT. This codes for CASSNSGVTQYF.